This is a list of T cell receptor beta chains from one sample in a study of blood T cell repertoires in COVID-19. Clones were read by immunoSEQ multiplex PCR, and TCRdb kept only the in-frame ones, dropping some. The sample carries under 55,000 clones, more than 75% recorded once. The specimen was peripheral blood. These receptors were collected from a human donor in a cohort sampled during active COVID-19. Each CDR3 is given with its conserved first and last residue. A D gene is named only where the DNA matches it firmly. Size is stated for part of the rows, as once, few or many counts, or as a class when the clone is expanded.

D: .
V: TRBV28
size: .
J: TRBJ1-5
DNA: TGTGCCAGCAGTTTAGAGGAGGGCGCTCAGCCCCAGCATTTT
CDR3: CASSLEEGAQPQHF

D: TRBD1
V: TRBV30
size: .
J: TRBJ1-2
DNA: TGTGCCTGGGAGGGACAGGGAATTACCGCGAACACCTTC
CDR3: CAWEGQGITANTF

D: TRBD2
V: TRBV10-3
size: .
J: TRBJ2-1
DNA: TGTGCCATCAGTGAGTCGGGACTAGCGGGAGGCCAGGGTGAGCAGTTCTTC
CDR3: CAISESGLAGGQGEQFF

D: TRBD2
V: TRBV27
size: .
J: TRBJ2-2
DNA: TGTGCCAGCAGTTTAGGGACTAGCGGGAGGATCACCGGGGAGCTGTTTTTT
CDR3: CASSLGTSGRITGELFF

D: .
V: TRBV18
size: .
J: TRBJ1-6
DNA: TGTGCCAGCTCACCGAGAGATAATTCACCCCTCCACTTT
CDR3: CASSPRDNSPLHF

D: .
V: TRBV28
size: once
J: TRBJ2-5
DNA: TGTGCCAGCAGTTCCGGGTCAGACGGGACCCAGTACTTC
CDR3: CASSSGSDGTQYF

D: TRBD1
V: TRBV29-1
size: .
J: TRBJ1-3
DNA: TGCAGCGCCGGGACAGCGGGAAACACCATATATTTT
CDR3: CSAGTAGNTIYF

D: .
V: TRBV27
size: once
J: TRBJ2-6
DNA: TGTGCCAGCAGTAGACAGGACCCCTTCTCTGGGGCCAACGTCCTGACTTTC
CDR3: CASSRQDPFSGANVLTF

D: TRBD1
V: TRBV6-1
size: once
J: TRBJ2-6
DNA: TGTGCCAGCAGTGAAGGGACAGGCTCTGGGGCCAACGTCCTGACTTTC
CDR3: CASSEGTGSGANVLTF

D: TRBD1
V: TRBV30
size: .
J: TRBJ1-6
DNA: TGTGCCTGGGCCGGGACAGGGGGCGCCTTGTATTCACCCCTCCACTTT
CDR3: CAWAGTGGALYSPLHF

D: TRBD2
V: TRBV4-1
size: .
J: TRBJ2-3
DNA: TGCGCCAGCAGCCCCCTGTTTAGCGGGAGTTCAGATACGCAGTATTTT
CDR3: CASSPLFSGSSDTQYF

D: .
V: TRBV5-1
size: .
J: TRBJ1-1
DNA: TGCGCCAGCAGCTTGGCCGAAGGAGGCACTGAAGCTTTCTTT
CDR3: CASSLAEGGTEAFF

D: TRBD1
V: TRBV6-1
size: .
J: TRBJ1-1
DNA: TGTGCCAGCAGTGAATTATTAGGACAGGGGGCGCGGGGCACTGAAGCTTTCTTT
CDR3: CASSELLGQGARGTEAFF

D: .
V: TRBV13
size: .
J: TRBJ2-3
DNA: TGTGCCAGCAGCTTAGGGCAGGGAACAGATACGCAGTATTTT
CDR3: CASSLGQGTDTQYF

D: .
V: TRBV2
size: few
J: TRBJ1-2
DNA: TGTGCCAGCAGTCTACAGGGAGAGGGCTATGGCTACACCTTC
CDR3: CASSLQGEGYGYTF

D: .
V: TRBV24-1
size: .
J: TRBJ2-1
DNA: TGTGCCACCAGTTCGGCCCGGGATCCCTCCTACAATGAGCAGTTCTTC
CDR3: CATSSARDPSYNEQFF

D: TRBD1
V: TRBV2
size: .
J: TRBJ1-6
DNA: TGTGCCAGCAGAACCACAGGGGGTGCATACAATTCACCCCTCCACTTT
CDR3: CASRTTGGAYNSPLHF

D: .
V: TRBV27
size: once
J: TRBJ2-6
DNA: TGTGCCAGCACTCTAAGGGGTGGTGGGGCCAACGTCCTGACTTTC
CDR3: CASTLRGGGANVLTF

D: TRBD1
V: TRBV9
size: .
J: TRBJ1-3
DNA: TGTGCCAGCAGGCAGGGGGCAGCTGGAAACACCATATATTTT
CDR3: CASRQGAAGNTIYF

D: .
V: TRBV12-3/TRBV12-4
size: .
J: TRBJ1-5
DNA: TGTGCCAGCAGTTTTGGCGGCCCGGGGCCCCAGCATTTT
CDR3: CASSFGGPGPQHF

D: TRBD1
V: TRBV7-6
size: .
J: TRBJ1-1
DNA: TGTGCCAGCAGCTTATTAGGGACAGGTGAAGCTTTCTTT
CDR3: CASSLLGTGEAFF

D: TRBD2
V: TRBV28
size: .
J: TRBJ2-7
DNA: TGTGCCAGCAGTTTGGCTAGCGGGAGCTCCTACGAGCAGTACTTC
CDR3: CASSLASGSSYEQYF

D: TRBD2
V: TRBV7-3
size: .
J: TRBJ2-1
DNA: TGTGCCAGCAGCTTAAATTCGGCGGGAGTTGAGCAGTTCTTC
CDR3: CASSLNSAGVEQFF

D: TRBD2
V: TRBV7-2
size: .
J: TRBJ2-7
DNA: TGTGCCAGCAGCTTGGGAGGCGGGGGAACCTACGAGCAGTACTTC
CDR3: CASSLGGGGTYEQYF

D: TRBD1
V: TRBV19
size: .
J: TRBJ2-1
DNA: TGTGCCAGTAGCCCAGGTAGGGACAGGGGTAATGAGCAGTTCTTC
CDR3: CASSPGRDRGNEQFF

D: TRBD2
V: TRBV19
size: .
J: TRBJ2-1
DNA: TGTGCCAGTAGCGCTAGCGGGATTAAGCATGAGCAGTTCTTC
CDR3: CASSASGIKHEQFF

D: .
V: TRBV9
size: .
J: TRBJ2-7
DNA: TGTGCCAGCAGCCGGGCAGGGGGGCTCTACGAGCAGTACTTC
CDR3: CASSRAGGLYEQYF

D: TRBD1
V: TRBV6-6
size: .
J: TRBJ1-4
DNA: TGTGCCAGCAGTTACCTCAGGGGGCCAACTAATGAAAAACTGTTTTTT
CDR3: CASSYLRGPTNEKLFF

D: TRBD1
V: TRBV29-1
size: once
J: TRBJ2-3
DNA: TGCAGCGTTGTTCGGACAGGGACAGATACGCAGTATTTT
CDR3: CSVVRTGTDTQYF

D: .
V: TRBV6-5
size: few
J: TRBJ1-2
DNA: TGTGCCAGCAGCCCAGCTTCGGGAGAGCATGGCTACACCTTC
CDR3: CASSPASGEHGYTF

D: TRBD1
V: TRBV19
size: .
J: TRBJ1-5
DNA: TGTGCCAGTAGTAGCGGACAGGGGATAGGCTATAGCAATCAGCCCCAGCATTTT
CDR3: CASSSGQGIGYSNQPQHF

D: TRBD2
V: TRBV4-2
size: once
J: TRBJ2-1
DNA: TGTGCCAGCAGCACGGGACTAGCGGGAGTGTTTGAGCAGTTCTTC
CDR3: CASSTGLAGVFEQFF

D: .
V: TRBV21-1
size: once
J: TRBJ2-1
DNA: TGTGCCAGCAGCAAAGCGAACTTTTGCCGGATAGTCTCGACTACCTACAATGAGCAGTTCTTC
CDR3: CASSKANFCRIVSTTYNEQFF

D: .
V: TRBV5-8
size: .
J: TRBJ1-1
DNA: TGTGCCAGCAGACGGCGGGGTGAAGCTTTCTTT
CDR3: CASRRRGEAFF

D: .
V: TRBV20-1
size: .
J: TRBJ2-7
DNA: TGCAGTGCTAGTTACAGGGATGTCGAGCAGTACTTC
CDR3: CSASYRDVEQYF

D: .
V: TRBV16
size: .
J: TRBJ1-3
DNA: TGTGCCAGCAGCCAATACTCTGTTACGGGAGGTGGAAACACCATATATTTT
CDR3: CASSQYSVTGGGNTIYF

D: .
V: TRBV2
size: .
J: TRBJ1-2
DNA: TGTGCCAGCAGTGAAGCCCGGGTTGGTAACTATGGCTACACCTTC
CDR3: CASSEARVGNYGYTF

D: TRBD1
V: TRBV12-3/TRBV12-4
size: .
J: TRBJ1-5
DNA: TGTGCCAGCAGCCCTACCGGGACAGCGCCCCAGCATTTT
CDR3: CASSPTGTAPQHF

D: .
V: TRBV18
size: .
J: TRBJ2-7
DNA: TGTGCCAGCTCAACGTTCTTCGTTTTCCGGGGAAGCTACGAGCAGTACTTC
CDR3: CASSTFFVFRGSYEQYF

D: .
V: TRBV28
size: .
J: TRBJ2-3
DNA: TGTGCCAGCAGTTCTAGGACAGATACGCAGTATTTT
CDR3: CASSSRTDTQYF

D: .
V: TRBV30
size: .
J: TRBJ2-5
DNA: TGTGCCTGGACGAGTTTCGGGGAGACCCAGTACTTC
CDR3: CAWTSFGETQYF

D: .
V: TRBV18
size: .
J: TRBJ1-1
DNA: TGTGCCAGCTCACCACCGAAACAGCTTGAAGCTTTCTTT
CDR3: CASSPPKQLEAFF

D: TRBD2
V: TRBV7-3
size: .
J: TRBJ2-3
DNA: TGTGCCAGCAGCACTGGACTAGCGGGAGTAACAGATACGCAGTATTTT
CDR3: CASSTGLAGVTDTQYF

D: TRBD1
V: TRBV3-1/TRBV3-2
size: .
J: TRBJ1-5
DNA: TGTGCCAGCAGCCCGAGGGGACAGGGCCCTCAGCCCCAGCATTTT
CDR3: CASSPRGQGPQPQHF

D: .
V: TRBV18
size: .
J: TRBJ2-7
DNA: TGTGCCAGCTCACCAAATCAGGGCAACTCCTACGAGCAGTACTTC
CDR3: CASSPNQGNSYEQYF

D: TRBD1
V: TRBV10-1
size: .
J: TRBJ2-5
DNA: TGCGCCAGCAGTGAGTCCGGGACAGGGCAAGAGACCCAGTACTTC
CDR3: CASSESGTGQETQYF

D: .
V: TRBV11-3
size: .
J: TRBJ2-6
DNA: TGTGCCAGCCCTCCTGCGCGCCGGGAATCTCAAGATAGGAGGGCCAACGTCCTGACTTTC
CDR3: CASPPARRESQDRRANVLTF